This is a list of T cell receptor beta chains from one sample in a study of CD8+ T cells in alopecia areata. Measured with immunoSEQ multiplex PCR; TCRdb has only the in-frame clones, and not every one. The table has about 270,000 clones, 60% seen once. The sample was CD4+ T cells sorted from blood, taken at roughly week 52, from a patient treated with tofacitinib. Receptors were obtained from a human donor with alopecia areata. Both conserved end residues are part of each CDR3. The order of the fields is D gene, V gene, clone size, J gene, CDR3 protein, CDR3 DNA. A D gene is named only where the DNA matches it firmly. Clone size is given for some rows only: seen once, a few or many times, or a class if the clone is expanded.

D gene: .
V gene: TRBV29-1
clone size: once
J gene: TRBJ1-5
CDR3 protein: CSVGGVNQPQHF
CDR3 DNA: TGCAGCGTGGGGGGCGTCAATCAGCCCCAGCATTTT

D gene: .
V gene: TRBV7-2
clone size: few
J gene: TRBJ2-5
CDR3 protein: CASSLFGRKETQYF
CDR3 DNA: TGTGCCAGCAGCTTATTTGGCAGGAAAGAGACCCAGTACTTC

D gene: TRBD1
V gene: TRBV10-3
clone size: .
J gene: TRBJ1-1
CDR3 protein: CAISESRGRSNTEAFF
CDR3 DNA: TGTGCCATCAGTGAGTCGAGGGGGCGATCGAACACTGAAGCTTTCTTT

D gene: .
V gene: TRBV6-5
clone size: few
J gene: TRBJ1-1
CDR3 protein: CASSYRSRTRGTEAFF
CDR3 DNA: TGTGCCAGCAGTTACCGTTCCAGGACCCGAGGGACTGAAGCTTTCTTT

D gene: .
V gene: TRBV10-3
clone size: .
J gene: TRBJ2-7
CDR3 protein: CAISGGLQAEQYF
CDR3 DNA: TGTGCCATCAGTGGGGGATTACAAGCCGAGCAGTACTTC

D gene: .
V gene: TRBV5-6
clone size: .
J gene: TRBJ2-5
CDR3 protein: CASSLEQIQETQYF
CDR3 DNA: TGTGCCAGCAGCTTGGAACAGATCCAAGAGACCCAGTACTTC

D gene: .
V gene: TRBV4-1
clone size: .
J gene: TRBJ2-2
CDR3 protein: CASSQRLNTGELFF
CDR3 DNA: TGCGCCAGCAGCCAAAGGCTTAACACCGGGGAGCTGTTTTTT

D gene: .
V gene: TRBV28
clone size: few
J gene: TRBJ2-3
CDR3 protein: CANPGLSSDSTQYF
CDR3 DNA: TGTGCCAATCCAGGCCTGAGTAGTGATTCTACGCAGTATTTT

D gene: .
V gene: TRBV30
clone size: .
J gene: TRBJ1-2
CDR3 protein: CAWSVHLSFYGYTF
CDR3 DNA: TGTGCCTGGAGTGTACATCTGTCCTTCTATGGCTACACCTTC

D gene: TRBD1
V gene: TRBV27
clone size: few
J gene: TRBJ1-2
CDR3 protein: CASSLRTGNGYTF
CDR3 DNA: TGTGCCAGCAGTTTGCGGACAGGGAACGGCTACACCTTC

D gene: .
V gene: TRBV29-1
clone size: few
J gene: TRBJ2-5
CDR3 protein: CSVDSVETQYF
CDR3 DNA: TGCAGCGTTGACTCTGTGGAGACCCAGTACTTC

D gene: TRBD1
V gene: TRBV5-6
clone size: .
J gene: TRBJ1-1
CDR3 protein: CASAGTGSGTEAFF
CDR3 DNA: TGTGCCAGCGCCGGGACAGGGTCGGGCACTGAAGCTTTCTTT

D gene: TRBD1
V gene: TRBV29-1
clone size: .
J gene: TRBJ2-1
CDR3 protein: CSANAPGQGIPEQFF
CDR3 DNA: TGCAGCGCTAATGCCCCGGGACAGGGAATTCCTGAGCAGTTCTTC

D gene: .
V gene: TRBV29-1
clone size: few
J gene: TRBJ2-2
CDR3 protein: CSVERIGSTGELFF
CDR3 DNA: TGCAGCGTTGAAAGAATAGGGAGTACCGGGGAGCTGTTTTTT

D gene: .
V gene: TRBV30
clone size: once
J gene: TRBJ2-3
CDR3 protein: CAWKGGTDTQYF
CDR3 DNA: TGTGCCTGGAAGGGCGGCACAGATACGCAGTATTTT

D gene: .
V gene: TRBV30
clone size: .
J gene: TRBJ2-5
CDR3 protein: CAWTPEAQETQYF
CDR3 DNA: TGTGCCTGGACTCCAGAGGCCCAAGAGACCCAGTACTTC

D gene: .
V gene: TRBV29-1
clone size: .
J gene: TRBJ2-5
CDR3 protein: CSVWRGTTQYF
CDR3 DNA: TGCAGCGTGTGGAGAGGGACGACCCAGTACTTC

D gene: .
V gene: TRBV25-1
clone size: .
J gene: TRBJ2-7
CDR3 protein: CASSGGERLEQYF
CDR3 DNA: TGTGCCAGCAGTGGGGGGGAACGGCTCGAGCAGTACTTC

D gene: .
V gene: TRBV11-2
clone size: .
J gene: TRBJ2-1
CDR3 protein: CASSFPNEQFF
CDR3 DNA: TGTGCCAGCAGCTTCCCGAATGAGCAGTTCTTC

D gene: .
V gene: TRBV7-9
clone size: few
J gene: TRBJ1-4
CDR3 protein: CASNGRDEKLFF
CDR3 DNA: TGTGCCAGCAATGGCAGGGATGAAAAACTGTTTTTT

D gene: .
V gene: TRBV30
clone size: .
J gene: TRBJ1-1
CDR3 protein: CAWSPRTNTEAFF
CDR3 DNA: TGTGCCTGGAGCCCTCGAACGAACACTGAAGCTTTCTTT

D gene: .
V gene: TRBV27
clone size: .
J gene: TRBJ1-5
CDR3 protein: CASSAGARGNQPQHF
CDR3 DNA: TGTGCCAGCAGCGCTGGGGCGAGGGGCAATCAGCCCCAGCATTTT

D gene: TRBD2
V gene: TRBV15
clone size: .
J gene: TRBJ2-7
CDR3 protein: CATRRLAGSYEQYF
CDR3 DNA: TGTGCCACCCGTAGACTAGCGGGGAGCTACGAGCAGTACTTC

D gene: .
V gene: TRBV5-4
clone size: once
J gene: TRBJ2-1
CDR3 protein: CASSSPDSYEQFF
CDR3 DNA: TGTGCCAGCAGCTCCCCCGACAGTTATGAGCAGTTCTTC

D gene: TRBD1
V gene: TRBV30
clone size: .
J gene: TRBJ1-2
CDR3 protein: CAWTARDRGNYGYTF
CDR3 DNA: TGTGCCTGGACTGCACGGGACAGGGGAAACTATGGCTACACCTTC

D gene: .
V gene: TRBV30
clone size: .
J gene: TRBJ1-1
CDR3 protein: CAWRARGTEAFF
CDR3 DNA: TGTGCCTGGAGAGCCCGGGGCACTGAAGCTTTCTTT

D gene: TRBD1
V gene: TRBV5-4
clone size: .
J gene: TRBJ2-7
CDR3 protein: CASSLAGNRGSLYEQYF
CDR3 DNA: TGTGCCAGCAGCTTGGCCGGGAACAGGGGATCCCTCTACGAGCAGTACTTC

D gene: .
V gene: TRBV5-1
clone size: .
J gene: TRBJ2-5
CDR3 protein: CASSRGSGETQYF
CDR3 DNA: TGCGCCAGCAGCCGGGGGTCTGGGGAGACCCAGTACTTC

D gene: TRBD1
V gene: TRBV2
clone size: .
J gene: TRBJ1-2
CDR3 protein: CASETGQGYGYTF
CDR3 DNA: TGTGCCAGCGAAACGGGACAGGGTTATGGCTACACCTTC

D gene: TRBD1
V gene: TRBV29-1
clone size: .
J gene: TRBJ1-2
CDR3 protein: CSVVATGDGYTF
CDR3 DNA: TGCAGCGTTGTGGCTACAGGGGACGGCTACACCTTC

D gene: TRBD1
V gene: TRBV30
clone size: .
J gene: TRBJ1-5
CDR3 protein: CAWSVRDRESQPQHF
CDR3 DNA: TGTGCCTGGAGTGTACGGGACAGGGAGAGTCAGCCCCAGCATTTT

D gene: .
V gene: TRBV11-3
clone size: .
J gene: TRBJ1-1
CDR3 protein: CASSFTENTEAFF
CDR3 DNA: TGTGCCAGCAGCTTTACAGAGAACACTGAAGCTTTCTTT

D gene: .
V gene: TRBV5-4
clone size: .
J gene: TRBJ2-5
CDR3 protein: CASSLVASVQETQYF
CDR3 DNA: TGTGCCAGCAGCTTGGTAGCTAGCGTACAAGAGACCCAGTACTTC

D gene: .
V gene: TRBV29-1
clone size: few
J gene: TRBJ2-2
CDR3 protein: CSVAMTGELFF
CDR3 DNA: TGCAGCGTTGCCATGACAGGGGAGCTGTTTTTT

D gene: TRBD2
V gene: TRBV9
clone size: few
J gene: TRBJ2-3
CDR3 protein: CASSVGPRTRSDTQYF
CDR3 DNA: TGTGCCAGCAGCGTAGGCCCACGGACTAGATCCGATACGCAGTATTTT

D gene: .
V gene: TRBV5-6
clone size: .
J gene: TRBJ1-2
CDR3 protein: CASSLANYGYTF
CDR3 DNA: TGTGCCAGCAGCTTGGCCAACTATGGCTACACCTTC

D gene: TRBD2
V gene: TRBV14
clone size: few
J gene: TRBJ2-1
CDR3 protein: CASSQARSGGYNEQFF
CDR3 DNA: TGTGCCAGCAGCCAGGCCCGCAGCGGGGGTTACAATGAGCAGTTCTTC

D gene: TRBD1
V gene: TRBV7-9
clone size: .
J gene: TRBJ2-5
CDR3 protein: CASSPDRVYETQYF
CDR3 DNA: TGTGCCAGCAGCCCCGACAGGGTGTACGAGACCCAGTACTTC

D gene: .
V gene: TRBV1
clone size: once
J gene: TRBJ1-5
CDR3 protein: CTSSREWGGQPQHF
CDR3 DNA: TGCACCAGCAGTCGTGAGTGGGGGGGACAGCCCCAGCATTTT

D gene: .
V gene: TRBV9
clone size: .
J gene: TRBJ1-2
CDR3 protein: CASSLQSLGYGYTF
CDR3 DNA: TGTGCCAGCAGCCTTCAGTCGTTGGGCTATGGCTACACCTTC

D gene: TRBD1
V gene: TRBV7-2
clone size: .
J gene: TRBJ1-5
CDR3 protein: CASSPQTGGQPQHF
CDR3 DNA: TGTGCCAGCAGCCCCCAGACAGGGGGGCAGCCCCAGCATTTT

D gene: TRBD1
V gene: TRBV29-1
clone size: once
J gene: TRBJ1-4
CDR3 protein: CSVEDRDDEKLFF
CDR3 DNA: TGCAGCGTTGAGGACAGGGATGATGAAAAACTGTTTTTT

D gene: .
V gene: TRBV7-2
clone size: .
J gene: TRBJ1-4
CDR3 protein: CASSRDNFEKLFF
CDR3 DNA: TGTGCCAGCAGCCGCGACAACTTTGAAAAACTGTTTTTT

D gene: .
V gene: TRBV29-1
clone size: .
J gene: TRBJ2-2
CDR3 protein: CSGGNTGELFF
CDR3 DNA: TGCAGCGGCGGGAACACCGGGGAGCTGTTTTTT

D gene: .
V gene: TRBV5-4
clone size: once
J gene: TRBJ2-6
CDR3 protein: CASSLSLGASGANVLTF
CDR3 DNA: TGTGCCAGCAGCTTGTCTCTGGGGGCCTCTGGGGCCAACGTCCTGACTTTC

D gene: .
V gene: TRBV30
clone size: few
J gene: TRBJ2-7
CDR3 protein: CAWSSGRPYEQYF
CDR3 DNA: TGTGCCTGGAGTTCAGGGAGGCCCTACGAGCAGTACTTC

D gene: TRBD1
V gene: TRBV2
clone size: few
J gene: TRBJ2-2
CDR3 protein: CANNRGRDTGELFF
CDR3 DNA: TGTGCCAACAACAGGGGGCGCGACACCGGGGAGCTGTTTTTT

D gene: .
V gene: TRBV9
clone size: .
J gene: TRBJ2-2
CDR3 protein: CASSAKVVSGELFF
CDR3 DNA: TGTGCCAGCAGCGCAAAGGTGGTTTCCGGGGAGCTGTTTTTT

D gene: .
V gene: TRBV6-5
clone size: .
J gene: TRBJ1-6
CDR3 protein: CASSQRNVNNSPLHF
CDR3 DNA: TGTGCCAGCAGCCAACGGAACGTAAATAATTCACCCCTCCACTTT

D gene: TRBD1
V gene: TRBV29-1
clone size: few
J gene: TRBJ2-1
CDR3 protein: CSVGQGGNEQFF
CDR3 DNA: TGCAGCGTAGGACAGGGTGGAAATGAGCAGTTCTTC

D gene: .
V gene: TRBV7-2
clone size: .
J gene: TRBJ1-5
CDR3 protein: CASSPQSGDQPQHF
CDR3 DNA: TGTGCCAGCAGCCCGCAGTCCGGGGATCAGCCCCAGCATTTT